This T cell receptor beta chain stems from a study of regulatory T cells in long-lasting Graves disease. General observations from the study: Segments TRBV28, TRBJ1-2 and TRBJ2-5 showed preferential usage in persistent disease. Among persistent patients, a larger number of public clonotypes were shared (about 2,800) than among newly diagnosed patients (roughly 970). TCR diversity was lower in persistent Graves' patients (versus newly diagnosed ones). Because few samples were included, accuracy may have been lower.

The TCR beta library used iRepertoire HTBI primers with Arm-PCR amplification of CDR3. TCRdb analysed the multiplex PCR reads with MiXCR anew, one entry per CDR3 protein. The top ten hold about a quarter of the sample, which has a few hundred thousand distinct CDR3 sequences, about a quarter seen once. This clonotype was found many times. What it recognizes is unknown. Stated time point: persistent/refractory GD, antithyroid drugs over 5 years with positive TRAb. Following extraction of RNA from PBMCs, that RNA was used to make the TCR library. V gave up 5 bases and J gave up 9 bases; unmatched junction bases: 3. The CDR3 spans 11 residues.

This chain connects TRBV12-3 or TRBV12-4 to TRBJ2-7; the match to TRBD1 covers 8 bases. This TCR was sampled from a female donor with Graves disease. The sequencing used peripheral blood mononuclear cells (PBMCs), collected when the disease was refractory, from a patient treated with antithyroid drugs. The CDR3 sequence is CASSGTGLQYF. DNA for the CDR3: TGTGCCAGCAGTGGGACAGGCCTGCAGTACTTC.